One T cell receptor beta chain is described in this entry. The data stem from a study of human T cells and chemical hapten exposure. Described time point: pre-sensitization, week 0. Treatment meaning: therapeutic diphenylcyclopropenone sensitization with weekly scalp DPC. TCRdb reanalysed the RACE reads using MiXCR and keeps one entry per CDR3 protein. The table has tens of thousands of distinct CDR3 sequences, 8% to 10% seen once. The sample in question was whole blood, obtained in connection with sensitization to the hapten diphenylcyclopropenone (DPC). This receptor was taken from a woman aged 40 to 49 with alopecia areata. Some clones in this sample may be carry-over from other donors' samples.

The DNA for the CDR3 is TGTGCCAGCAGCTTTTGGGGTCGCAGGCCGAACACCGGGGAGCTGTTTTTT. Translating it yields CASSFWGRRPNTGELFF. The chain has TRBV11-2 and TRBJ2-2; D is uncertain. The germline CDR1 and CDR2 sequences are SGHAT and FQNNGV. The CDR3 is 17 amino acids. V gave up 3 bases and J gave up 0 bases, with 14 bases separating them.